Described below is a single T cell receptor beta chain sequence and its context. This sample was taken from a study of blood T cell repertoires in COVID-19. From germline, CDR1 is KGHSH and CDR2 LQKENI. Trimming removed 0 bases at V and 2 bases at J, with 10 bases between. The CDR3 totals 15 residues. Assay: immunoSEQ multiplex PCR; the TCRdb copy retains only in-frame clones and omits some. The table includes 65,000 to 90,000 clones, about 88% detected once. V and J are TRBV18 and TRBJ1-2, with a tentative D call TRBD1 (6 bases). Sequencing input: peripheral blood. The clonotype comes from a middle-aged man with acute or convalescent COVID-19. The CDR3, as DNA: TGTGCCAGCTCACCACCGGGGACACCCAACTATGGCTACACCTTC. Encoded protein: CASSPPGTPNYGYTF.